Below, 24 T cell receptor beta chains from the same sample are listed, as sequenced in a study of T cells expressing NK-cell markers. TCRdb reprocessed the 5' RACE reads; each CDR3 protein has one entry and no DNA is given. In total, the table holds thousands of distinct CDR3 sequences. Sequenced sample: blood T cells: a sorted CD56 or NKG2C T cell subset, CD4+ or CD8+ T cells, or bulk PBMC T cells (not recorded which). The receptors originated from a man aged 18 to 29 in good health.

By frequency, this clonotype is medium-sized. The CDR3 region is CASSSRTGEETQYF. The chain recombines TRBV12-3 or TRBV12-4 with TRBJ2-5; TCRdb selects TRBD1, and the lack of DNA leaves this call unchecked. The CDR3 contains 14 residues.

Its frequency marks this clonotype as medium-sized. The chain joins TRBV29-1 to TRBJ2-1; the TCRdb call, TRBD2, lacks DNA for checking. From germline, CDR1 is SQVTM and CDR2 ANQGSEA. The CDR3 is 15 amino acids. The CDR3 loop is CSVDVFGLPNNEQFF.

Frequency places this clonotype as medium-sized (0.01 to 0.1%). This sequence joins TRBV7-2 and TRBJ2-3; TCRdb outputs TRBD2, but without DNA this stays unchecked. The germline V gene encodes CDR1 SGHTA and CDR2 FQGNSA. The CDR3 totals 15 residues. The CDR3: CASSLERESGYTQYF.

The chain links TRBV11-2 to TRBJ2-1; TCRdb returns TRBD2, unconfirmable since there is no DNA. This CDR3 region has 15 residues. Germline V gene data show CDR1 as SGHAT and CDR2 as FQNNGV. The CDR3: CASSFVGTADNEQFF.

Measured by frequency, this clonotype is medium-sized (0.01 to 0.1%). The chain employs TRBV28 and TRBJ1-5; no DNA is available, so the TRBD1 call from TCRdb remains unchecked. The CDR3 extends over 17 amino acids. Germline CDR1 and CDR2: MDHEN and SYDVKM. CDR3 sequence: CASSLRTGAYSNQPQHF.

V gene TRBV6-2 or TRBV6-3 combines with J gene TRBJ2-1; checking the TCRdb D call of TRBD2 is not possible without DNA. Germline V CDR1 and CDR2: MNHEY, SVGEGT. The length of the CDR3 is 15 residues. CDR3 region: CASSYAGLASGEQFF.

The CDR3 here is CASSLVDLGQNLGETQYF. V and J are TRBV11-2 and TRBJ2-5; TCRdb's D call, TRBD1, is unchecked because there is no DNA. The germline gives CDR1 SGHAT, CDR2 FQNNGV. The CDR3 length is 18 residues.

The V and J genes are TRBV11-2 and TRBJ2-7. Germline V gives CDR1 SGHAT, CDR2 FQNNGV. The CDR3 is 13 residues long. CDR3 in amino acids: CASSPSHWNEQYF.

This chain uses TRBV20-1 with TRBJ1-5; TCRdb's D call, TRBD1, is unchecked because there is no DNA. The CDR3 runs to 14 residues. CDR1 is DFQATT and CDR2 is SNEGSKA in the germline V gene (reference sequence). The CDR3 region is CSAIGGGFDQPQHF.

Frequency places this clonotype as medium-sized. This chain's CDR3 is CATSREVRGNTEAFF. The gene calls are TRBV15 and TRBJ1-1; TCRdb outputs TRBD1, but without DNA this stays unchecked. This CDR3 is built from 15 residues. CDR1 and CDR2 (germline): LNHNV, YYDKDF (reference sequence).

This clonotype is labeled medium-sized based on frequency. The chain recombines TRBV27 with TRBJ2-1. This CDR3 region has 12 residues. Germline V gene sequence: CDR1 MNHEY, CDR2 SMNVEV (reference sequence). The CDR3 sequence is CASNGVSNEQFF.

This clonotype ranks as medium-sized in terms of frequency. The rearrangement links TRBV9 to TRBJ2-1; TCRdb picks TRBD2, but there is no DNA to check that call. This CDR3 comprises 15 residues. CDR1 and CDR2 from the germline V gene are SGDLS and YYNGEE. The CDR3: CASSTTSGSFNEQFF.

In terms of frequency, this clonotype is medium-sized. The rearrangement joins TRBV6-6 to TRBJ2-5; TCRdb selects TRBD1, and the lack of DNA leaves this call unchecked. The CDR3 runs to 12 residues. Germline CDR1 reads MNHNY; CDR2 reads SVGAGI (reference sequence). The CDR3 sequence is CASGAGNDPQYF.

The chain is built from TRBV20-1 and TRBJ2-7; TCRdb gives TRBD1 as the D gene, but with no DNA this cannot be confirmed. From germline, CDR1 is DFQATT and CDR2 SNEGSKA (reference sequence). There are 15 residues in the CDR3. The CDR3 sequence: CSASYLGGVWSEQYF.

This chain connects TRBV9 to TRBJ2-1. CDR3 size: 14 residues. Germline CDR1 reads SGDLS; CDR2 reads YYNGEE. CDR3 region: CASSVVRGYNEQFF. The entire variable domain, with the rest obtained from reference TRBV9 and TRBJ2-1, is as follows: DSGVTQTPKHLITATGQRVTLRCSPRSGDLSVYWYQQSLDQGLQFLIQYYNGEERAKGNILERFSAQQFPDLHSELNLSSLELGDSALYFCASSVVRGYNEQFFGPGTRLTVL.

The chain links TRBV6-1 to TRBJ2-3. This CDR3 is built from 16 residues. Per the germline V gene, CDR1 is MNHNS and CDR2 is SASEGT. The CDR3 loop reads CASSSLTVGAWDTQYF.

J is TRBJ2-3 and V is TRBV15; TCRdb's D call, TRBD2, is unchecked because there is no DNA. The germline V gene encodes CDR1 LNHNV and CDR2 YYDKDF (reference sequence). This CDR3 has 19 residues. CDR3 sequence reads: CATSSGTSGRGRVSDTQYF.

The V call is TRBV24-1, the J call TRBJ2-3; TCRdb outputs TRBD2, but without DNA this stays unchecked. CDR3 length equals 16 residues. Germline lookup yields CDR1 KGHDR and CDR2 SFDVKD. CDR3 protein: CATSDSTSENTDTQYF.

The chain's CDR3 is CASSFHYEQYF. The chain joins TRBV7-9 to TRBJ2-7. The germline gives CDR1 SEHNR, CDR2 FQNEAQ (reference sequence). The CDR3 length is 11 residues.

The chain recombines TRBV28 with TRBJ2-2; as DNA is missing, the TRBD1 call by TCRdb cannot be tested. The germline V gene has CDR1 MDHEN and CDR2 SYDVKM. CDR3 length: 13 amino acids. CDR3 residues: CASRGQRTGELFF.

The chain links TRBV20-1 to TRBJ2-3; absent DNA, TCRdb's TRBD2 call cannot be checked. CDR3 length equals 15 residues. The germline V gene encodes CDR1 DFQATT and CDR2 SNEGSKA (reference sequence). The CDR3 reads CSAPFLAYSTDTQYF.

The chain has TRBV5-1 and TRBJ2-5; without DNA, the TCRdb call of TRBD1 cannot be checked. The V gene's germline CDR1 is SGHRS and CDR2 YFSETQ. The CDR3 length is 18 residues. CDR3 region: CASSLALTRTGGGETQYF.

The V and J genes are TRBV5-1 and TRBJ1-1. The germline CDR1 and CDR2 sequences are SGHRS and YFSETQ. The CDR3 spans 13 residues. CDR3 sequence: CASSLGTGTEAFF.

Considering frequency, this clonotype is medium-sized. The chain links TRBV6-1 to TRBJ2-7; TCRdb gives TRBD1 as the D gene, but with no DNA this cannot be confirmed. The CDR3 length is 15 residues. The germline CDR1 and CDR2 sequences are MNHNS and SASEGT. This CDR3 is CASRGPGGLRDEQYF.